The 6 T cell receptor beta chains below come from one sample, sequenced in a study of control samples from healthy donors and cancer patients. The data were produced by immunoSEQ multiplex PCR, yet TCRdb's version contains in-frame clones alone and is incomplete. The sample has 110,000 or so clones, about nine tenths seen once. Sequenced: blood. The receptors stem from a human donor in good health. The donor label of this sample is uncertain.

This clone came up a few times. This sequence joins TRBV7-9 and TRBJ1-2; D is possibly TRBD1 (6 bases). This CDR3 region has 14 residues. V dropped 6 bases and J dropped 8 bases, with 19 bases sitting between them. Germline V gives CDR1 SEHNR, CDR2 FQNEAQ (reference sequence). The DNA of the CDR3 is TGTGCCAGCAGTAACAGGGATGGGGTGGAAGGCTACACCTTC. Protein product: CASSNRDGVEGYTF. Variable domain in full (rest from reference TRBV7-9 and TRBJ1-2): DTGVSQNPRHKITKRGQNVTFRCDPISEHNRLYWYRQTLGQGPEFLTYFQNEAQLEKSRLLSDRFSAERPKGSFSTLEIQRTEQGDSAMYLCASSNRDGVEGYTFGSGTRLTVV.

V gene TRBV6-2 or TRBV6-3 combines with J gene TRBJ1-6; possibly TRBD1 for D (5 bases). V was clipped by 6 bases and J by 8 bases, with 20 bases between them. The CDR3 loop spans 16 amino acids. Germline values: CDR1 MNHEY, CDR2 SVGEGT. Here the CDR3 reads CASSKIPGTDHSPLHF. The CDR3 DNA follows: TGTGCCAGCAGCAAAATTCCCGGGACGGACCATTCACCCCTCCACTTT.

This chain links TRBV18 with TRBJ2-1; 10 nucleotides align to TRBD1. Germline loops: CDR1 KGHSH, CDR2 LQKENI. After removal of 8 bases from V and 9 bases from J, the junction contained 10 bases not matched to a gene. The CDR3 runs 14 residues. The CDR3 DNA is TGTGCCAGCACCCGGGACAGGGGAATCAGTGAGCAGTTCTTC. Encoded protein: CASTRDRGISEQFF.

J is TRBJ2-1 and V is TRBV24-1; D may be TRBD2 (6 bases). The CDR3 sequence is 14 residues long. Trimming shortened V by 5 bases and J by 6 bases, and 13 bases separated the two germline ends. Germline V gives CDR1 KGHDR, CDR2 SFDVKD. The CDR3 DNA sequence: TGTGCCACCAGTGGCTTATCCGGGGGCAATGAGCAGTTCTTC. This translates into CATSGLSGGNEQFF.

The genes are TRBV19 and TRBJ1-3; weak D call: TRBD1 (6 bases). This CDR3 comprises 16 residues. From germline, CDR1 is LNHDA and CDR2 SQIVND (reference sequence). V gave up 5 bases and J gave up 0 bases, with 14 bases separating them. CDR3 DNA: TGTGCCAGTAGTGGTAGGATGGACAGCTCTGGAAACACCATATATTTT. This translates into CASSGRMDSSGNTIYF.

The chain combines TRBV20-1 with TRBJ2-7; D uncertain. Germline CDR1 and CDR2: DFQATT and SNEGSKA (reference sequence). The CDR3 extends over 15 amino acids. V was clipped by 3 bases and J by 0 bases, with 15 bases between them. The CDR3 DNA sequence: TGCAGTGCTAGTTCCGCAGCAGAGAGCTCCTACGAGCAGTACTTC. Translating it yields CSASSAAESSYEQYF.